The clone carrying this T cell receptor beta chain showed up many times. Its antigen is undetermined. Trimming took 2 bases from V and 10 from J, leaving 12 bases between them. CDR3 length equals 13 residues. CDR1 and CDR2 from the germline V gene are MNHEY and SVGAGI. This record belongs to a study of molecular identifiers for immune sequencing clone quantification. Study-level points and caveats: Spiked TCR RNA from one Jurkat cell reportedly showed up when mixed among one million naive cells.

Previously described methods and listed TCR primers were employed for the bulk TCR libraries. Each CDR3 protein is one row after TCRdb ran MiXCR on the PCR reads. This table holds about half a million distinct CDR3 sequences, about a fifth found once. Sorting was used to obtain naive CD8 T cells (CD8+CD4-CCR7+CD45RA+). The sequencing input was naive CD8+ T cells from blood, with Jurkat cell RNA spiked in. The subset here: FACS-sorted CD8+CD4-CCR7+CD45RA+ naive T cells. The rearrangement links TRBV6-5 to TRBJ1-5, with D perhaps TRBD1 (6 bases). The clonotype comes from a human donor in good health. Some libraries in this study had Jurkat cell RNA spiked in. The CDR3 spells CASSYGTGAPQHF. The CDR3 coding sequence is TGTGCCAGCAGTTACGGTACGGGGGCACCCCAGCATTTT.